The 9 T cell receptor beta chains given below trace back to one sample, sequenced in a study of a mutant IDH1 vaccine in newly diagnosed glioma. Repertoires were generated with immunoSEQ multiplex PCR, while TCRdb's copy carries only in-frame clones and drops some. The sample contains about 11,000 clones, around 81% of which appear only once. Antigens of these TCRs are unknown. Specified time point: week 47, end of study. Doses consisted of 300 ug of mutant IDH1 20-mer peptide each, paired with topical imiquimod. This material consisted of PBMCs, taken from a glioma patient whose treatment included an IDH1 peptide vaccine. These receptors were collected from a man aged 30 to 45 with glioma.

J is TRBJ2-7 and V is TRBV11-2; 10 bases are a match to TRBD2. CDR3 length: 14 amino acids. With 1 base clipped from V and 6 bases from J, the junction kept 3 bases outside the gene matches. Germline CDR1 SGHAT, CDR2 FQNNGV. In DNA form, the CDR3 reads TGTGCCAGCAGCTTAGGACTAGCGGGTGGCGAGCAGTACTTC. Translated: CASSLGLAGGEQYF.

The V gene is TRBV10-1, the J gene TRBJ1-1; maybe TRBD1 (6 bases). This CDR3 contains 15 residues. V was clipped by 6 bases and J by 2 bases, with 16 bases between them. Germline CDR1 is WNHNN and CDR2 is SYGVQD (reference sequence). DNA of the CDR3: TGCGCCAGCAGGCCCTTTGGAGGGGGTAACACTGAAGCTTTCTTT. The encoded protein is CASRPFGGGNTEAFF.

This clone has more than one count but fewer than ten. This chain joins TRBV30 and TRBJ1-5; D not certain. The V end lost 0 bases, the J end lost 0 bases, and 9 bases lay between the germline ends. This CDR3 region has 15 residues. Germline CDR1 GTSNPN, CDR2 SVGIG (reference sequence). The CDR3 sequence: CAWSVRSSSNQPQHF. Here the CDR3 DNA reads TGTGCCTGGAGTGTTAGAAGTAGTAGCAATCAGCCCCAGCATTTT.

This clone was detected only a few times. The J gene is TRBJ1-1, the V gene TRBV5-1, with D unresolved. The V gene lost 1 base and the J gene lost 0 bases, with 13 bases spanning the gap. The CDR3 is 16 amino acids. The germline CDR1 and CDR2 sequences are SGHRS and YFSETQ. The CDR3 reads CASSLFTVSLNTEAFF. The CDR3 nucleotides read TGCGCCAGCAGCTTGTTTACCGTCAGCCTGAACACTGAAGCTTTCTTT.

DNA for the CDR3: TGTGCCAGCAGCTCAAGCGGAGGCCGTAGGAACTACGAGCAGTACTTC. Residues: CASSSSGGRRNYEQYF. The chain links TRBV5-6 to TRBJ2-7; D is perhaps TRBD2 (5 bases). CDR1 SGHDT and CDR2 YYEEEE come from the germline V gene. Trimming stripped 3 bases from V and 3 bases from J, with 19 bases between. The CDR3 has 16 amino acids.

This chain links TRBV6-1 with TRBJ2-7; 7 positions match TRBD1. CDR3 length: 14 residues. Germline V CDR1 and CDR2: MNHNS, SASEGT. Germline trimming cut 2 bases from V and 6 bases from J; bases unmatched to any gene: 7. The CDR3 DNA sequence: TGTGCCAGCAGTGAAAGGGCAGGGGGTCGCGAGCAGTACTTC. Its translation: CASSERAGGREQYF.

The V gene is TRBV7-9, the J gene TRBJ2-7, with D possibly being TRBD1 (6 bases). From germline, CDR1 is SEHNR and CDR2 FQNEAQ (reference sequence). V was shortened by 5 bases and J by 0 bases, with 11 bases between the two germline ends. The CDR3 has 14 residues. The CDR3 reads CASSPTGLSYEQYF. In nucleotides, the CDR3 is TGTGCCAGCAGCCCGACAGGCCTCTCCTACGAGCAGTACTTC.

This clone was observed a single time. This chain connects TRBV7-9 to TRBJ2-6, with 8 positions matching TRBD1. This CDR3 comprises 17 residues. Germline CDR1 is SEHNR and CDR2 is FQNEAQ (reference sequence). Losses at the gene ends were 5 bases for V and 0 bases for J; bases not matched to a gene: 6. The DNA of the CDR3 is TGTGCCAGCAGCCGCGGGGACAGGCCCTCTGGGGCCAACGTCCTGACTTTC. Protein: CASSRGDRPSGANVLTF.

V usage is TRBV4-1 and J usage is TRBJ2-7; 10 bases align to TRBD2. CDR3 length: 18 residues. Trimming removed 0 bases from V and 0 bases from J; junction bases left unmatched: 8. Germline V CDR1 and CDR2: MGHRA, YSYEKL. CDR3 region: CASSQEVSGRPGSYEQYF. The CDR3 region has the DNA TGCGCCAGCAGCCAAGAAGTTAGCGGGAGGCCGGGCTCCTACGAGCAGTACTTC.